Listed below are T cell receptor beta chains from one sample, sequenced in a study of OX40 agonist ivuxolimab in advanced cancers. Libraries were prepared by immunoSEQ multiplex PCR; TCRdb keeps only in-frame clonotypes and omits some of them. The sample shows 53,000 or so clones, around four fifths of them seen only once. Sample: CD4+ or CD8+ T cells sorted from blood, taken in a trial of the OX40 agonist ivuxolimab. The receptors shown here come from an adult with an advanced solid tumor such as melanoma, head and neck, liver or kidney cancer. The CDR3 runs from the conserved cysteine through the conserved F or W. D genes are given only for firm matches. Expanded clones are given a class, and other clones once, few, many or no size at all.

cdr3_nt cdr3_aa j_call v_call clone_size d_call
TGTGCCAGCAGTTATGGACTACAAGATACGCAGTATTTT CASSYGLQDTQYF TRBJ2-3 TRBV6-5 . .
TGTGCCAGCAGTTGGACCGAGAACACTGAAGCTTTCTTT CASSWTENTEAFF TRBJ1-1 TRBV6-6 . .
TGTGCCAGCAGCGTAGCTGCTATTGGCACCTACGAGCAGTACTTC CASSVAAIGTYEQYF TRBJ2-7 TRBV9 . .
TGTGCCAGTAGTTCTCAAGACAGGGGTTGGATTCAGTACTTC CASSSQDRGWIQYF TRBJ2-4 TRBV19 . TRBD1
TGTGCCAGCAGCTTGGAATCGGGCGGGGTTCCCCAGTACTTC CASSLESGGVPQYF TRBJ2-5 TRBV5-5 few .
TGTGCCAGCAGCACAGCCAGGGACGCGGGCTACGAGCAGTACTTC CASSTARDAGYEQYF TRBJ2-7 TRBV6-1 . .
TGTGCCAGCAGCGTAGACGCAGACTATGAGCAGTACTTC CASSVDADYEQYF TRBJ2-7 TRBV7-9 once .
TGTGCCAGCAGCTCCTATTACGAGCAGTACTTC CASSSYYEQYF TRBJ2-7 TRBV11-2 . .
TGTGCCAGCAGCATAAGGCAGGGCGGCGGTCAGCCCCAGCATTTT CASSIRQGGGQPQHF TRBJ1-5 TRBV7-2 . .
TGTGCCAGCAGTGAAGAGACTAGCGAGTGGGATGAGCAGTTCTTC CASSEETSEWDEQFF TRBJ2-1 TRBV2 . TRBD2
TGCAGCGTTCGGGATCCGGGACAGGGGTTCGAGCAGTACTTC CSVRDPGQGFEQYF TRBJ2-7 TRBV29-1 few TRBD1
TGCAGTGCTAGAGATAACCGGGCTTTCTTT CSARDNRAFF TRBJ1-1 TRBV20-1 few .
TGTGCCAGCAGGGTAGCGGGAGCCCAGGAGACCCAGTACTTC CASRVAGAQETQYF TRBJ2-5 TRBV6-5 . TRBD2
TGTGCCAGCAGCTTAGGACAGACGAGCACAGATACGCAGTATTTT CASSLGQTSTDTQYF TRBJ2-3 TRBV7-6 . .
TGTGCCAGCAGTTCCCTCAGGGGGCTAATCAATCAGCCCCAGCATTTT CASSSLRGLINQPQHF TRBJ1-5 TRBV28 few TRBD1
TGTGCCAGCAGCCGAGCGACAGTTACAGAGGGCCAAGAGACCCAGTACTTC CASSRATVTEGQETQYF TRBJ2-5 TRBV6-4 . .
TGTGCCTGGAGTGAATTACGTGTGGCACCCCTCCACTTT CAWSELRVAPLHF TRBJ1-6 TRBV30 . .
TGTGCCAGCAGCCTCCTGGGACTAGCGGGAAATGGAGAGCAGTTCTTC CASSLLGLAGNGEQFF TRBJ2-1 TRBV11-3 . TRBD2
TGTGCCAGCAGTGAGGGGACAAGGGCGGAGGTCAATGAGCAGTTCTTC CASSEGTRAEVNEQFF TRBJ2-1 TRBV2 . .
TGTGCCAGCAGTTACTTAGCGGGACGCACAGATACGCAGTATTTT CASSYLAGRTDTQYF TRBJ2-3 TRBV6-5 . TRBD2
TGTGCCAGCAGCGCCGAAGTCCATGGATACGAGCAGTACTTC CASSAEVHGYEQYF TRBJ2-7 TRBV11-2 . .
TGTGCCAGCAGTTTTACAGGGGACAGCTCCTACGAGCAGTACTTC CASSFTGDSSYEQYF TRBJ2-7 TRBV6-1 . TRBD1
TGTGCCAGCAGCTTAGTGCCAGGGGGCGTGGATACGCAGTATTTT CASSLVPGGVDTQYF TRBJ2-3 TRBV7-2 once TRBD1